Following are 10 T cell receptor beta chains from one sample sequenced in a study of blood T cell repertoires in COVID-19. TCRdb's table, derived via immunoSEQ multiplex PCR, lists solely in-frame clones and lacks some. The profile shows around 280,000 clones, approximately 86% of them singletons. The sample was peripheral blood. Receptors were obtained from a woman in her 50s with active or convalescent COVID-19.

CDR3 amino acids: CASTRLAGDAYEQYF. CDR3 coding DNA: TGTGCCAGCACCCGATTGGCGGGGGACGCCTACGAGCAGTACTTC. This chain links TRBV2 with TRBJ2-7; 7 positions match TRBD2. The V gene end was trimmed by 7 bases and the J gene end by 2 bases; junction bases not matched to a gene: 11. The CDR3 has 15 residues. Germline CDR1 SNHLY, CDR2 FYNNEI.

The chain has TRBV30 and TRBJ1-2; possibly TRBD1 for D (6 bases). With 5 bases removed from V and 4 bases from J, the gap between germline ends came to 14 bases. The CDR3 covers 13 residues. CDR1 GTSNPN and CDR2 SVGIG come from the germline V gene (reference sequence). CDR3 sequence (DNA): TGTGCCTGGGAACCACAGGGTGGCTATGGCTACACCTTC. Its translation is CAWEPQGGYGYTF.

The J gene is TRBJ1-5, the V gene TRBV24-1, with a possible D match to TRBD1 (6 bases). Germline CDR1 reads KGHDR; CDR2 reads SFDVKD. Between the trimmed V and J ends, which lost 4 bases and 1 base, there was a span of 13 bases. The CDR3 totals 16 residues. CDR3 sequence reads: CATSEAGTSSNQPQHF. CDR3 nucleotides: TGTGCCACCAGTGAGGCCGGGACAAGCAGCAATCAGCCCCAGCATTTT.

The J gene is TRBJ1-4, the V gene TRBV19; D is uncertain. Trimming took off 5 bases at V and 0 bases at J, with 7 bases between the two ends. CDR3 length: 14 residues. Germline CDR1 LNHDA, CDR2 SQIVND (reference sequence). This CDR3 reads CASSFRSTNEKLFF. The CDR3 coding sequence is TGTGCCAGTAGTTTCCGTTCAACTAATGAAAAACTGTTTTTT.

The chain combines TRBV19 with TRBJ2-3, with 7 bases matching TRBD2. The V gene end was trimmed by 4 bases and the J gene end by 1 base; junction bases not matched to a gene: 8. Germline V gene sequence: CDR1 LNHDA, CDR2 SQIVND (reference sequence). The CDR3 length is 16 residues. The CDR3 reads CASSTQRGSRTDTQYF. For the CDR3, the DNA is TGTGCCAGTAGTACACAGCGGGGTAGTCGCACAGATACGCAGTATTTT. The whole variable domain, remainder taken from reference TRBV19 and TRBJ2-3, is DGGITQSPKYLFRKEGQNVTLSCEQNLNHDAMYWYRQDPGQGLRLIYYSQIVNDFQKGDIAEGYSVSREKKESFPLTVTSAQKNPTAFYLCASSTQRGSRTDTQYFGPGTRLTVL.

This chain connects TRBV3-1 (or the pseudogene TRBV3-2) to TRBJ2-1; TRBD1 aligns across 7 bases. The CDR3 consists of 13 residues. The V and J ends lost 3 bases and 7 bases, in that order; junction bases with no gene match: 3. Germline CDR1 LGHDT, CDR2 YNNKEL (reference sequence). Here the CDR3 DNA reads TGTGCCAGCAGCCAGAACAGGGGAAATGAGCAGTTCTTC. Its protein is CASSQNRGNEQFF.

V usage is TRBV2 and J usage is TRBJ2-5; the D gene is possibly TRBD1 (5 bases). CDR3 length: 12 amino acids. V gave up 7 bases and J gave up 4 bases, with 10 bases separating them. Germline V CDR1 and CDR2: SNHLY, FYNNEI. CDR3 nucleotide sequence: TGTGCCAGCACTCCAGGGCCAGAGACCCAGTACTTC. The encoded protein is CASTPGPETQYF.

This chain uses TRBV5-6 with TRBJ2-1; 10 bases line up with TRBD1. The CDR3 is 16 residues long. V dropped 3 bases and J dropped 6; count of bases not matched to a gene: 9. Germline-derived CDR1 and CDR2 are SGHDT and YYEEEE. The CDR3 coding sequence is TGTGCCAGCAGCTGGGACAGGGGCCAAGTCTCCAATGAGCAGTTCTTC. It codes for CASSWDRGQVSNEQFF.

This chain joins TRBV28 and TRBJ1-5, with D possibly TRBD1 on 5 matching bases. This CDR3 has 13 amino acids. Germline V CDR1 and CDR2: MDHEN, SYDVKM. Between the trimmed V and J ends, which lost 2 bases and 9 bases, there was a span of 11 bases. This chain's CDR3 is CASSLSRRGPQHF. The CDR3, as DNA: TGTGCCAGCAGTTTAAGTCGTAGGGGGCCCCAGCATTTT. Using reference TRBV28 and TRBJ1-5 for the parts outside the CDR3, the full variable domain is DVKVTQSSRYLVKRTGEKVFLECVQDMDHENMFWYRQDPGLGLRLIYFSYDVKMKEKGDIPEGYSVSREKKERFSLILESASTNQTSMYLCASSLSRRGPQHFGDGTRLSIL.

The V gene is TRBV4-2, the J gene TRBJ2-3; 9 nucleotides match TRBD2. The CDR3 is 15 amino acids. Germline assignment: CDR1 LGHNA and CDR2 YNFKEQ. Germline trimming cut 1 base from V and 5 bases from J; bases unmatched to any gene: 4. This chain's CDR3 is CASSQALAGRDTQYF. The CDR3 nucleotides read TGTGCCAGCAGCCAAGCTCTAGCGGGAAGAGATACGCAGTATTTT.